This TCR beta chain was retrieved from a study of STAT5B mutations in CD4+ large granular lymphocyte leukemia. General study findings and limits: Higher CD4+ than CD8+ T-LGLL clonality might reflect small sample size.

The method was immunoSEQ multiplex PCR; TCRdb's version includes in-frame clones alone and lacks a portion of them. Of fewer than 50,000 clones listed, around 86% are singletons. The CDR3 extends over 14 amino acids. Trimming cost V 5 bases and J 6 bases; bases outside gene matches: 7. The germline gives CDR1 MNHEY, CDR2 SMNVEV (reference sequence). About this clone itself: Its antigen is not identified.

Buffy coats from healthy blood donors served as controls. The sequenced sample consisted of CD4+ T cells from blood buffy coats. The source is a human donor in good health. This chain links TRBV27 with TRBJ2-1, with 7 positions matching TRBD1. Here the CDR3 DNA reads TGTGCCAGCAGTCAGGGACAGTCGTTCAATGAGCAGTTCTTC. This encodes CASSQGQSFNEQFF.